The rows below give T cell receptor beta chains drawn from one sample of a study of blood T cell repertoires in COVID-19. Clones were read by immunoSEQ multiplex PCR, and TCRdb kept only the in-frame ones, dropping some. The sample has roughly 41,000 clones, about four fifths seen once. Sequencing was done on a sample of peripheral blood. The source of these receptors is an elderly woman with acute or convalescent COVID-19. Each CDR3 is given with its conserved first and last residue. Fields, in order: CDR3 DNA, CDR3 protein, D gene, clone size, J gene, V gene. The D gene is left open where the match is weak. Only part of the rows carry a size: once, few, many, or a class if the clone is expanded.

cdr3_nt: TGTGCCATCACCCAAGGAGCAGGGGGCACAGATACGCAGTATTTT
cdr3_aa: CAITQGAGGTDTQYF
d_call: NA
clone_size: few
j_call: TRBJ2-3
v_call: TRBV10-3

cdr3_nt: TGTGCCAGCAGCGGGGACAGGGATGGGGTTGGCTACACCTTC
cdr3_aa: CASSGDRDGVGYTF
d_call: TRBD1
clone_size: NA
j_call: TRBJ1-2
v_call: TRBV28

cdr3_nt: TGTGCCTGGAGTGTAAACCAGGCAACCAACGAGCAGTACTTC
cdr3_aa: CAWSVNQATNEQYF
d_call: NA
clone_size: once
j_call: TRBJ2-7
v_call: TRBV30

cdr3_nt: TGTGCCAGTAGTAGAGACAGGGACACTGAAGCTTTCTTT
cdr3_aa: CASSRDRDTEAFF
d_call: TRBD1
clone_size: NA
j_call: TRBJ1-1
v_call: TRBV19

cdr3_nt: TGTGCCAGCAGTTTCCTAGCGGGGGGGCTGGAGACCCAGTACTTC
cdr3_aa: CASSFLAGGLETQYF
d_call: TRBD2
clone_size: NA
j_call: TRBJ2-5
v_call: TRBV6-5

cdr3_nt: TGTGCCAGCAGCCCTGGGCCGGGACAGGCAAACTATGGCTACACCTTC
cdr3_aa: CASSPGPGQANYGYTF
d_call: TRBD1
clone_size: NA
j_call: TRBJ1-2
v_call: TRBV7-9

cdr3_nt: TGTGCCAGCAGTTTAGGGTCGCGAGGATACGAGCAGTACTTC
cdr3_aa: CASSLGSRGYEQYF
d_call: NA
clone_size: NA
j_call: TRBJ2-7
v_call: TRBV27

cdr3_nt: TGTGCCAGCAGCCCTACGATGACAGGGGCAGGTCAGCCCCAGCATTTT
cdr3_aa: CASSPTMTGAGQPQHF
d_call: TRBD1
clone_size: NA
j_call: TRBJ1-5
v_call: TRBV6-2/TRBV6-3

cdr3_nt: TGTGCCAGCAGCGCTGGAGGACGGAACCAAGAGACCCAGTACTTC
cdr3_aa: CASSAGGRNQETQYF
d_call: NA
clone_size: NA
j_call: TRBJ2-5
v_call: TRBV9

cdr3_nt: TGCGCCAGCACCTATGCGGGGGACTCCTACGAGCAGTACTTC
cdr3_aa: CASTYAGDSYEQYF
d_call: TRBD2
clone_size: NA
j_call: TRBJ2-7
v_call: TRBV10-2

cdr3_nt: TGTGCCAGCAGCCCGGGCTTACCTGCGGGCCCTGAAGCTTTCTTT
cdr3_aa: CASSPGLPAGPEAFF
d_call: NA
clone_size: NA
j_call: TRBJ1-1
v_call: TRBV3-1/TRBV3-2

cdr3_nt: TGTGCCAGCAGCTTGGTACAGGGAAACGAGCAGTACTTC
cdr3_aa: CASSLVQGNEQYF
d_call: NA
clone_size: NA
j_call: TRBJ2-7
v_call: TRBV5-6

cdr3_nt: TGTGCCAGCAGCCTACCGGGACAGGGGCCGTTCTCTGGAAACACCATATATTTT
cdr3_aa: CASSLPGQGPFSGNTIYF
d_call: TRBD1
clone_size: once
j_call: TRBJ1-3
v_call: TRBV7-2

cdr3_nt: TGTGCCAGCAGTCTCCTGGGACAGATCTCTGGGGCCAACGTCCTGACTTTC
cdr3_aa: CASSLLGQISGANVLTF
d_call: TRBD1
clone_size: NA
j_call: TRBJ2-6
v_call: TRBV28

cdr3_nt: TGTGCCAGTAGTAGGACTAGCGGGGGGATCACAGATACGCAGTATTTT
cdr3_aa: CASSRTSGGITDTQYF
d_call: TRBD2
clone_size: once
j_call: TRBJ2-3
v_call: TRBV19

cdr3_nt: TGTGCCAGCAGCTTGCAGGGGAATGGCTACACCTTC
cdr3_aa: CASSLQGNGYTF
d_call: NA
clone_size: NA
j_call: TRBJ1-2
v_call: TRBV7-8

cdr3_nt: TGTGCCAGCAGCTTAGGCGGGCCTTGGGCTTTCTTT
cdr3_aa: CASSLGGPWAFF
d_call: NA
clone_size: NA
j_call: TRBJ1-1
v_call: TRBV11-2

cdr3_nt: TGTGCCAGCAGGAGGACAGGGGGCATTGAGGGCTACACCTTC
cdr3_aa: CASRRTGGIEGYTF
d_call: TRBD1
clone_size: NA
j_call: TRBJ1-2
v_call: TRBV6-5

cdr3_nt: TGTGCCAGCAGCTTAGAAACTTATACGCAGTATTTT
cdr3_aa: CASSLETYTQYF
d_call: NA
clone_size: NA
j_call: TRBJ2-3
v_call: TRBV11-3

cdr3_nt: TGTGCCAGCAGTTTTGGGACAGGGGGTTCACCCCTCCACTTT
cdr3_aa: CASSFGTGGSPLHF
d_call: TRBD1
clone_size: NA
j_call: TRBJ1-6
v_call: TRBV27

cdr3_nt: TGTGCCAGCAGCAAAGAAGGTAGCGGGGGCGCCATGAGAAAGACCCAGTACTTC
cdr3_aa: CASSKEGSGGAMRKTQYF
d_call: NA
clone_size: NA
j_call: TRBJ2-5
v_call: TRBV21-1

cdr3_nt: TGTGCCAGCAGTGAAGCGAGTTTCGGGACAGGGTTGAACACTGAAGCTTTCTTT
cdr3_aa: CASSEASFGTGLNTEAFF
d_call: TRBD1
clone_size: NA
j_call: TRBJ1-1
v_call: TRBV6-1

cdr3_nt: TGTGCCACCAGTGATTTTGGGACTAGCGGGGGGCATGAAGATACGCAGTATTTT
cdr3_aa: CATSDFGTSGGHEDTQYF
d_call: TRBD2
clone_size: NA
j_call: TRBJ2-3
v_call: TRBV24-1

cdr3_nt: TGTGCCAGCAGCTTAGGAATGGGACTAGCGGGGGGGCCGGGCGAGCAGTTCTTC
cdr3_aa: CASSLGMGLAGGPGEQFF
d_call: TRBD2
clone_size: NA
j_call: TRBJ2-1
v_call: TRBV11-2

cdr3_nt: TGTGCCAGCAGCTGGGACAGGGCCTCCTACGAGCAGTACTTC
cdr3_aa: CASSWDRASYEQYF
d_call: TRBD1
clone_size: NA
j_call: TRBJ2-7
v_call: TRBV6-5

cdr3_nt: TGTGCCAGCATGGGGACAGGCTACGAGCAGTACTTC
cdr3_aa: CASMGTGYEQYF
d_call: TRBD1
clone_size: once
j_call: TRBJ2-7
v_call: TRBV3-1/TRBV3-2

cdr3_nt: TGTGCCAGCAGTGAGGGGCAGGAAGCAGCTTTCTTT
cdr3_aa: CASSEGQEAAFF
d_call: NA
clone_size: NA
j_call: TRBJ1-1
v_call: TRBV2

cdr3_nt: TGTGCCAGCTCACCGTCTACAGGGGGCGCAGGCTATGGCTACACCTTC
cdr3_aa: CASSPSTGGAGYGYTF
d_call: TRBD1
clone_size: NA
j_call: TRBJ1-2
v_call: TRBV18

cdr3_nt: TGTGCCAGCAGAAGGACTAGCGGGGCAAACAATGAGCAGTTCTTC
cdr3_aa: CASRRTSGANNEQFF
d_call: TRBD2
clone_size: NA
j_call: TRBJ2-1
v_call: TRBV6-5

cdr3_nt: TGTGCCAGCAGAGTAGCGGGGATAGAGACCCAGTACTTC
cdr3_aa: CASRVAGIETQYF
d_call: TRBD2
clone_size: NA
j_call: TRBJ2-5
v_call: TRBV6-5

cdr3_nt: TGCAGCGTTGAAGTAGGGGGAAACACTGAAGCTTTCTTT
cdr3_aa: CSVEVGGNTEAFF
d_call: NA
clone_size: NA
j_call: TRBJ1-1
v_call: TRBV29-1

cdr3_nt: TGTGCCAGCAGCTTGCAGGGGGTAGGGGCCCAGCATTTT
cdr3_aa: CASSLQGVGAQHF
d_call: TRBD1
clone_size: few
j_call: TRBJ1-5
v_call: TRBV5-6

cdr3_nt: TGTGCCAGCAGTTCACTCCGCGGGGAGGGAGAGACCCAGTACTTC
cdr3_aa: CASSSLRGEGETQYF
d_call: TRBD2
clone_size: NA
j_call: TRBJ2-5
v_call: TRBV6-6

cdr3_nt: TGTGCCTGGAGTGTCACAGGGGTCTATGGCTACACCTTC
cdr3_aa: CAWSVTGVYGYTF
d_call: TRBD1
clone_size: NA
j_call: TRBJ1-2
v_call: TRBV30

cdr3_nt: TGTGCCAGCAGCGTAGCCAGGGGGGATGAAAAACTGTTTTTT
cdr3_aa: CASSVARGDEKLFF
d_call: TRBD1
clone_size: NA
j_call: TRBJ1-4
v_call: TRBV7-9

cdr3_nt: TGTGCCAGCAGTTTTCGGGCGGGCCCACCACCCGGCGAGCAGTACTTC
cdr3_aa: CASSFRAGPPPGEQYF
d_call: NA
clone_size: NA
j_call: TRBJ2-7
v_call: TRBV27

cdr3_nt: TGTGCCTGGATACCTGGAACAGCCGCAACTAATGAAAAACTGTTTTTT
cdr3_aa: CAWIPGTAATNEKLFF
d_call: NA
clone_size: NA
j_call: TRBJ1-4
v_call: TRBV30

cdr3_nt: TGTGCCAGCAGCTTAGGAGGGGGGGTTAACTATGGCTACACCTTC
cdr3_aa: CASSLGGGVNYGYTF
d_call: NA
clone_size: NA
j_call: TRBJ1-2
v_call: TRBV11-3

cdr3_nt: TGTGCCAGCAGCTCTCCCGGAGGGGCCCCCTGGGGCTATGGCTACACCTTC
cdr3_aa: CASSSPGGAPWGYGYTF
d_call: NA
clone_size: few
j_call: TRBJ1-2
v_call: TRBV7-9

cdr3_nt: TGTGCCACCAGCAGAGATGGGCTGCCGGACAATGAGCAGTTCTTC
cdr3_aa: CATSRDGLPDNEQFF
d_call: NA
clone_size: few
j_call: TRBJ2-1
v_call: TRBV15

cdr3_nt: TGTGCCAGCAGCGTAGGGGCCCACTATGGCTACACCTTC
cdr3_aa: CASSVGAHYGYTF
d_call: NA
clone_size: NA
j_call: TRBJ1-2
v_call: TRBV9

cdr3_nt: TGTGCCAGCAGCTTTTCGACTGAAGCTTTCTTT
cdr3_aa: CASSFSTEAFF
d_call: NA
clone_size: NA
j_call: TRBJ1-1
v_call: TRBV11-2

cdr3_nt: TGTGCCAGCAGCGTCCGGGACAGTGGGAATAATTCACCCCTCCACTTT
cdr3_aa: CASSVRDSGNNSPLHF
d_call: TRBD1
clone_size: NA
j_call: TRBJ1-6
v_call: TRBV2

cdr3_nt: TGTGCCAGCAGTACAGGACGGGTGAACACTGAAGCTTTCTTT
cdr3_aa: CASSTGRVNTEAFF
d_call: NA
clone_size: NA
j_call: TRBJ1-1
v_call: TRBV2

cdr3_nt: TGTGCCAGCAGTGATATCAGGGCGGCTGAAGCTTTCTTT
cdr3_aa: CASSDIRAAEAFF
d_call: NA
clone_size: NA
j_call: TRBJ1-1
v_call: TRBV2

cdr3_nt: TGTGCCAGCAGCTCCCCCCCGGCGGGGGGGCGAGAGACCCAGTACTTC
cdr3_aa: CASSSPPAGGRETQYF
d_call: TRBD2
clone_size: NA
j_call: TRBJ2-5
v_call: TRBV5-6

cdr3_nt: TGTGCCAGCAGCCTGGGGGGGCCATATACCCAGTACTTC
cdr3_aa: CASSLGGPYTQYF
d_call: NA
clone_size: NA
j_call: TRBJ2-5
v_call: TRBV11-2

cdr3_nt: TGTGCCAGCAGCTTCACTAGCGGGGGGAACCTGAACACCGGGGAGCTGTTTTTT
cdr3_aa: CASSFTSGGNLNTGELFF
d_call: TRBD2
clone_size: NA
j_call: TRBJ2-2
v_call: TRBV7-2

cdr3_nt: TGCGCCAGCAGCCTTCAGACAGCGAATTCACCCCTCCACTTT
cdr3_aa: CASSLQTANSPLHF
d_call: NA
clone_size: NA
j_call: TRBJ1-6
v_call: TRBV5-1

cdr3_nt: TGTGCCAGCAAGGGGATATTGGATTCACCCCTCCACTTT
cdr3_aa: CASKGILDSPLHF
d_call: NA
clone_size: NA
j_call: TRBJ1-6
v_call: TRBV2

cdr3_nt: TGTGCCAGCAGTAGCAGGCCCTTCTATGGCTACACCTTC
cdr3_aa: CASSSRPFYGYTF
d_call: NA
clone_size: NA
j_call: TRBJ1-2
v_call: TRBV6-5